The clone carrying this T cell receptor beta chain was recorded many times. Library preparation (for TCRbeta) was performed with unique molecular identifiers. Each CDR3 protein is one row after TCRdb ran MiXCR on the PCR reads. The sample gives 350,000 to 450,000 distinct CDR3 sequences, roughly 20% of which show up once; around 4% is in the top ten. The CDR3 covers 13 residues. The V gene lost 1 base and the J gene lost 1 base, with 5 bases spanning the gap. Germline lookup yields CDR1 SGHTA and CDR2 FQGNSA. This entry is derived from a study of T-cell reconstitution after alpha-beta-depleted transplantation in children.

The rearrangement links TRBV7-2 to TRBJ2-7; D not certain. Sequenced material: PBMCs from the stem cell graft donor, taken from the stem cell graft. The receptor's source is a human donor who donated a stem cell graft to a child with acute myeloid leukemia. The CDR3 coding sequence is TGTGCCAGCAGCTTAGAGGTTTCCTACGAGCAGTACTTC. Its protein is CASSLEVSYEQYF.